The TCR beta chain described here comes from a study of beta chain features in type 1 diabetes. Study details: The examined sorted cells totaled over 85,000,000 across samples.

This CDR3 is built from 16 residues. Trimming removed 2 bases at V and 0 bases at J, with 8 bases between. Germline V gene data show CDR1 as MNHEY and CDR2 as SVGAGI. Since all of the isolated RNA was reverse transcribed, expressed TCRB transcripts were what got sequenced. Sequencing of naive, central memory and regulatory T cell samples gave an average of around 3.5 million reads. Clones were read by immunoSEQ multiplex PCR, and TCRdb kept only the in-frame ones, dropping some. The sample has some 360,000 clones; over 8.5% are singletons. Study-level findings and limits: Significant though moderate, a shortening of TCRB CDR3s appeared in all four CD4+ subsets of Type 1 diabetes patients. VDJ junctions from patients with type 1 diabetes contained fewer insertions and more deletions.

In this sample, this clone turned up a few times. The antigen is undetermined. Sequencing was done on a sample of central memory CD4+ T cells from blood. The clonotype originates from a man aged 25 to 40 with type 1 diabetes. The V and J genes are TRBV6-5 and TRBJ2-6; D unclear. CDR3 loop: CASSYRFSSGANVLTF. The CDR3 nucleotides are TGTGCCAGCAGTTACAGGTTCAGCTCTGGGGCCAACGTCCTGACTTTC.